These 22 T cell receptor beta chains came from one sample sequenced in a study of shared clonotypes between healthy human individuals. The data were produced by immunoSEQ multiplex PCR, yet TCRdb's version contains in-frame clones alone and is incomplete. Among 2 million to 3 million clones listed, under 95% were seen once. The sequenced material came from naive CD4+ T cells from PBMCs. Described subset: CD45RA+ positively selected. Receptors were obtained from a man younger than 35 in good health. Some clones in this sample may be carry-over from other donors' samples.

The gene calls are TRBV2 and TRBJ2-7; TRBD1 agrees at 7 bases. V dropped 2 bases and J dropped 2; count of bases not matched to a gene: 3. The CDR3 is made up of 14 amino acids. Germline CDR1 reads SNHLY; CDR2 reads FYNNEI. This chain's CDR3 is CASSELQGAYEQYF. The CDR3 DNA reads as TGTGCCAGCAGTGAATTGCAGGGGGCCTACGAGCAGTACTTC.

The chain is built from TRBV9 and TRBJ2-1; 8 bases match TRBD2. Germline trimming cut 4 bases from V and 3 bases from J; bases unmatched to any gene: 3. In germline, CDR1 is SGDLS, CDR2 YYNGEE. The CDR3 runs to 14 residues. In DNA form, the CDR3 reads TGTGCCAGCAGCCTTAGCGGGATCTACAATGAGCAGTTCTTC. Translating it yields CASSLSGIYNEQFF.

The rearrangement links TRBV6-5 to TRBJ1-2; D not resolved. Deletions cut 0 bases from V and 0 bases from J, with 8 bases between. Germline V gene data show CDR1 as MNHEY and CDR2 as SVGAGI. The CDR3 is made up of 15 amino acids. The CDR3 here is CASSYSVGSNYGYTF. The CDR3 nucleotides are TGTGCCAGCAGTTACTCGGTGGGGTCTAACTATGGCTACACCTTC.

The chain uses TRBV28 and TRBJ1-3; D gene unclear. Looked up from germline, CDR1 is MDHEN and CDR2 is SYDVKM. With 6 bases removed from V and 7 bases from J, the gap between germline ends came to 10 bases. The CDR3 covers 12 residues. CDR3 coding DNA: TGTGCCAGCAGCCCCCTCGCGAACACCATATATTTT. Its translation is CASSPLANTIYF. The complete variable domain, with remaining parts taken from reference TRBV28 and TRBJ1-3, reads DVKVTQSSRYLVKRTGEKVFLECVQDMDHENMFWYRQDPGLGLRLIYFSYDVKMKEKGDIPEGYSVSREKKERFSLILESASTNQTSMYLCASSPLANTIYFGEGSWLTVV.

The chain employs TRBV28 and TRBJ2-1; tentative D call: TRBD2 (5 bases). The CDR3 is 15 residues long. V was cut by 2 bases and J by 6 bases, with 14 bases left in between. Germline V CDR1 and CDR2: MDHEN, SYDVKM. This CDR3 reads CASSLPVGAANEQFF. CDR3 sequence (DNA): TGTGCCAGCAGTTTACCCGTAGGAGCGGCCAATGAGCAGTTCTTC.

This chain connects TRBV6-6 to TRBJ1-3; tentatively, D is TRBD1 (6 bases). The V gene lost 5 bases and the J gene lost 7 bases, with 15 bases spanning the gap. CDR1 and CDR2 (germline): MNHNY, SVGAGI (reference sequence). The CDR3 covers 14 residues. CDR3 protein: CASSTRTVPNTIYF. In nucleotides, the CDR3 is TGTGCCAGCAGTACACGGACAGTTCCGAACACCATATATTTT.

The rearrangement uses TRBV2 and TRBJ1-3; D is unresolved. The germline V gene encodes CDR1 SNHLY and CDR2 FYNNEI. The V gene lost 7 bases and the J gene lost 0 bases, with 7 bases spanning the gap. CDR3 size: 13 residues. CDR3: CASTDTSGNTIYF. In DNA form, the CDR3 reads TGTGCCAGCACCGACACCTCTGGAAACACCATATATTTT.

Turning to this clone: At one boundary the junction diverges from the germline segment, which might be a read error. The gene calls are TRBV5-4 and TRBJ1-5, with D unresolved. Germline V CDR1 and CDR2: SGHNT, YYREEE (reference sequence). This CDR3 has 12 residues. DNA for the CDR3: TGTGCCAGCAGCTCATACAATCAGTCCCAGCATTTT. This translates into CASSSYNQSQHF.

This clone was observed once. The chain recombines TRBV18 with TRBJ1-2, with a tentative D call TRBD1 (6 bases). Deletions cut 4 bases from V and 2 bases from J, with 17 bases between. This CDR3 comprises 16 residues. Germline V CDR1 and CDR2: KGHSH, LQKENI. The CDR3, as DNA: TGTGCCAGCTCACTAGGACAGCAGTCCTTAAACTATGGCTACACCTTC. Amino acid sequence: CASSLGQQSLNYGYTF.

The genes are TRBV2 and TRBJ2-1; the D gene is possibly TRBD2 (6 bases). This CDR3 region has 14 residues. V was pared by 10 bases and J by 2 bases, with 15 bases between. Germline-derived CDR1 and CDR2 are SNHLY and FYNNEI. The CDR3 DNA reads TGTGCCACGGGGACTCTCGGGGCCTACAATGAGCAGTTCTTC. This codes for CATGTLGAYNEQFF. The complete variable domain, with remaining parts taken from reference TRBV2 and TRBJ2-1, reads EPEVTQTPSHQVTQMGQEVILRCVPISNHLYFYWYRQILGQKVEFLVSFYNNEISEKSEIFDDQFSVERPDGSNFTLKIRSTKLEDSAMYFCATGTLGAYNEQFFGPGTRLTVL.

The CDR3 DNA is TGTGCCAGCAGCTTGAGGGATTCCTGGGCAACTAATGAAAAACTGTTTTTT. This sequence encodes CASSLRDSWATNEKLFF. The chain employs TRBV5-6 and TRBJ1-4, with D unresolved. V lost 1 base to trimming and J lost 0 bases, with 13 bases between them. Germline V CDR1 and CDR2: SGHDT, YYEEEE. The CDR3 has 17 residues.

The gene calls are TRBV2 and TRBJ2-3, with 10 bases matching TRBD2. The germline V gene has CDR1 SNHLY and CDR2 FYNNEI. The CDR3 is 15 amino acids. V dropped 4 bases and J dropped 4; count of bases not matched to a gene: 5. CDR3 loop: CASSAPSGSADTQYF. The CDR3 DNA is TGTGCCAGCAGTGCCCCTAGCGGGAGTGCAGATACGCAGTATTTT.

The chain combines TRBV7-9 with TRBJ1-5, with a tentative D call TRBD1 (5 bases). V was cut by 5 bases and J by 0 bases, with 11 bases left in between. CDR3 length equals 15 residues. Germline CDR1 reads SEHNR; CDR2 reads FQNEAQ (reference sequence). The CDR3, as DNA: TGTGCCAGCAGCCTCGGGACCCTTAGCAATCAGCCCCAGCATTTT. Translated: CASSLGTLSNQPQHF.

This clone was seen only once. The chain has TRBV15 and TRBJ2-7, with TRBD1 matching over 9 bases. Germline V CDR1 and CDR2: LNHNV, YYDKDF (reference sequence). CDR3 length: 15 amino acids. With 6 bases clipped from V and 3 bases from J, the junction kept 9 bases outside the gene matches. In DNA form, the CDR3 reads TGTGCCACCAGTACAAAGGTGGACAGGGGCTACGAGCAGTACTTC. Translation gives CATSTKVDRGYEQYF. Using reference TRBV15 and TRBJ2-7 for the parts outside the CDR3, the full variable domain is DAMVIQNPRYQVTQFGKPVTLSCSQTLNHNVMYWYQQKSSQAPKLLFHYYDKDFNNEADTPDNFQSRRPNTSFCFLDIRSPGLGDTAMYLCATSTKVDRGYEQYFGPGTRLTVT.

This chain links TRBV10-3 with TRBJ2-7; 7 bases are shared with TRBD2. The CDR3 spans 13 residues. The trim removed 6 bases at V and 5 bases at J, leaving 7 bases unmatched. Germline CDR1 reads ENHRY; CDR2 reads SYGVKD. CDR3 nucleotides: TGTGCCATCAGGCGGACTAGTATCAACGAGCAGTACTTC. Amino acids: CAIRRTSINEQYF.

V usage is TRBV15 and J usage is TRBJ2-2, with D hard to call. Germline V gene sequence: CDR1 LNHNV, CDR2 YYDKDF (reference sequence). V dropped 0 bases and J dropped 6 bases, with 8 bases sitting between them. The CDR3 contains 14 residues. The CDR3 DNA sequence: TGTGCCACCAGCAGAGATATAAGGCCCGGGGAGCTGTTTTTT. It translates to CATSRDIRPGELFF.

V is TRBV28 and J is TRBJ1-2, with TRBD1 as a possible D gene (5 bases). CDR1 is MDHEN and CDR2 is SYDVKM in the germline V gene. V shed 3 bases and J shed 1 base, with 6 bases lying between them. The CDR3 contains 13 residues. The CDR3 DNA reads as TGTGCCAGCAGTTTGGGGCATAACTATGGCTACACCTTC. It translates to CASSLGHNYGYTF.

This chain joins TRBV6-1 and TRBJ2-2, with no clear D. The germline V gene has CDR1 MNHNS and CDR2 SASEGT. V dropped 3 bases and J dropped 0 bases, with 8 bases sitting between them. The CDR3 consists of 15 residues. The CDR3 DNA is TGTGCCAGCAGTGATCCTCCCCCGAACACCGGGGAGCTGTTTTTT. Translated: CASSDPPPNTGELFF.

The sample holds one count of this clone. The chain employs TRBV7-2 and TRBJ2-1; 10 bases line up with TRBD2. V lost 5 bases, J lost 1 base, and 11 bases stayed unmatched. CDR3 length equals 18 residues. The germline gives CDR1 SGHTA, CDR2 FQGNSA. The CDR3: CASSLRPTSGMSYNEQFF. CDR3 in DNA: TGTGCCAGCAGCCTACGCCCAACTAGCGGGATGTCCTACAATGAGCAGTTCTTC.

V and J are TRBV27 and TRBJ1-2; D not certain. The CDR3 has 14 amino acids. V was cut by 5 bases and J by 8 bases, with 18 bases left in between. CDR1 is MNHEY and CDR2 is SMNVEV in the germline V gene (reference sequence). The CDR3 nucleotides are TGTGCCAGCAGTAATACCCAAGGGTTTCGGGGCTACACCTTC. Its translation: CASSNTQGFRGYTF.

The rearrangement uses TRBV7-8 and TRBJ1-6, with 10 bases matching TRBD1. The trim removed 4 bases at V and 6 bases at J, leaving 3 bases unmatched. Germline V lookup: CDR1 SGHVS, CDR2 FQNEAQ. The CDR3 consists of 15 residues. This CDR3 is CASSSGTGANSPLHF. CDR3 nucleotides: TGTGCCAGCAGCTCCGGGACAGGGGCTAATTCACCCCTCCACTTT.

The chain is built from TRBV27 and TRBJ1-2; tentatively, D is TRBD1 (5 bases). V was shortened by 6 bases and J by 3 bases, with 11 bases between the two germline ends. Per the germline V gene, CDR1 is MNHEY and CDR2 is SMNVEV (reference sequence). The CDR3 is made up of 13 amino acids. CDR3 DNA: TGTGCCAGCAGGTGGGGCAGGGACTATGGCTACACCTTC. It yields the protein CASRWGRDYGYTF.